This TCR beta chain came from a study of Ad26.COV2.S vaccination and SARS-CoV-2 variants. Profiled with immunoSEQ multiplex PCR; TCRdb holds only in-frame clones, not every one. The sample has about 330,000 clones; roughly 90% are singletons. The CDR3 length is 13 residues. Germline lookup yields CDR1 SGHRS and CDR2 YFSETQ. Trimming cost V 0 bases and J 7 bases, with 10 bases left between them. Treatment here: over 15 received Ad26.COV2.S at low or high dose, single or two shots; about 5 received placebo; per-sample allocation not given. The samples were gathered on day 63 after the first injection of vaccine or placebo. The donor was a Boston adult aged 18-55 years.

This TCR was sampled from a person aged 18-65 years who received the Ad26.COV2.S COVID-19 vaccine or a placebo. Material: peripheral blood, obtained in a trial of Ad26.COV2.S vaccine versus placebo. This sequence joins TRBV5-1 and TRBJ1-2; no firm D call. The CDR3 reads CASSLGVEGGYTF. The CDR3 DNA follows: TGCGCCAGCAGCTTGGGAGTGGAGGGTGGCTACACCTTC.